One and the same sample provided the 14 T cell receptor beta chains below, sequenced in a study of CD8 T cells in Susac syndrome. After extraction with the RNeasy kit, roughly 0.5 to 1 ug of the RNA was reverse transcribed using random hexamers. TCRdb reanalysed the immunoSEQ multiplex PCR reads using MiXCR and keeps one entry per CDR3 protein. The sample lists some 80,000 distinct CDR3 sequences, over 90% occurring once. Material for sequencing was CD8+ T cells from PBMCs. These receptors all stem from a human donor in good health.

The chain uses TRBV12-3 or TRBV12-4 and TRBJ2-3; 7 bases are a match to TRBD2. V was pared by 7 bases and J by 0 bases, with 10 bases of the junction left unmatched. CDR3 size: 16 residues. The CDR3 reads CASTPFAGDSTDTQYF. The CDR3 nucleotides are TGTGCCAGCACCCCCTTTGCGGGAGATAGCACAGATACGCAGTATTTT.

DNA for the CDR3: TGTGCCAGCAGGGGGACAGGACTTAGTGGCTATGGCTACACCTTC. Its translation: CASRGTGLSGYGYTF. J is TRBJ1-2 and V is TRBV9; 8 bases line up with TRBD1. Germline lookup yields CDR1 SGDLS and CDR2 YYNGEE. The CDR3 has 15 residues. V shed 5 bases and J 4 bases; nucleotides not matched to a gene: 10.

The genes are TRBV28 and TRBJ2-7; 9 bases are shared with TRBD1. The CDR3 spans 14 residues. CDR1 and CDR2 (germline): MDHEN, SYDVKM. The V segment lost 3 bases and the J segment 3 bases; nucleotides outside the gene matches: 3. Here the CDR3 reads CASSLGQGGYEQYV. CDR3 bases: TGTGCCAGCAGTTTGGGACAGGGTGGCTACGAGCAGTACGTC.

The chain is built from TRBV6-6 and TRBJ2-1; 8 nucleotides line up with TRBD2. This CDR3 is 15 amino acids long. Trimming took 3 bases from V and 7 from J; bases not matched to a gene: 8. Germline assignment: CDR1 MNHNY and CDR2 SVGAGI (reference sequence). The CDR3 is CASSYPGGPLNEQFF. Written as DNA, the CDR3 is TGTGCCAGCAGTTATCCGGGAGGGCCATTGAATGAGCAGTTCTTC.

The chain uses TRBV7-2 and TRBJ2-7; a weak D match, TRBD2 (6 bases). Per the germline V gene, CDR1 is SGHTA and CDR2 is FQGNSA. CDR3 length: 14 amino acids. The ends were cut back, 5 bases at V and 2 bases at J, with 13 bases in the middle. The CDR3 region has the DNA TGTGCCAGCAGCACGACCTCGGGGGCCTACGAGCAGTACTTC. It codes for CASSTTSGAYEQYF.

There are a few counts of this clonotype. This chain links TRBV7-6 with TRBJ2-5; D is possibly TRBD2 (6 bases). This CDR3 comprises 13 residues. Trimming removed 4 bases from V and 8 bases from J, with 14 bases in between. The V gene's germline CDR1 is SGHVS and CDR2 FNYEAQ. As DNA, the CDR3 is TGTGCCAGCAGCTCCACCTCGGCGGGAACCCAGTACTTC. Protein sequence: CASSSTSAGTQYF.

The chain recombines TRBV5-1 with TRBJ1-1, with 8 bases matching TRBD1. Germline CDR1 is SGHRS and CDR2 is YFSETQ. The CDR3 is 15 amino acids. V lost 0 bases, J lost 2 bases, and 3 bases stayed unmatched. The CDR3 sequence is CASSLGQGQNTEAFF. In DNA form, the CDR3 reads TGCGCCAGCAGCTTGGGACAGGGGCAAAACACTGAAGCTTTCTTT.

This chain links TRBV5-6 with TRBJ2-1; D assignment may be TRBD1 or TRBD2 (6 bases each). V was cut by 2 bases and J by 8 bases, with 11 bases left in between. CDR3 length: 13 amino acids. Germline V gives CDR1 SGHDT, CDR2 YYEEEE. CDR3 sequence reads: CASSFWGAHEQFF. The DNA of the CDR3 is TGTGCCAGCAGCTTTTGGGGGGCCCATGAGCAGTTCTTC.

V gene TRBV4-2 combines with J gene TRBJ1-4, with D perhaps matching TRBD1 (5 bases). Germline V gene data show CDR1 as LGHNA and CDR2 as YNFKEQ. This CDR3 region has 13 residues. Trimming removed 3 bases at V and 5 bases at J, with 7 bases between. The CDR3, as DNA: TGTGCCAGCAGCCAGGGGGGAAATGAAAAACTGTTTTTT. Translating gives CASSQGGNEKLFF.

V usage is TRBV29-1 and J usage is TRBJ1-1, with D unresolved. The CDR3 sequence is 12 residues long. Germline assignment: CDR1 SQVTM and CDR2 ANQGSEA. Deletions cut 1 base from V and 1 base from J, with 4 bases between. CDR3 coding DNA: TGCAGCGTTGAAGTAGCGAACACTGAAGCTTTCTTT. This encodes CSVEVANTEAFF.

The chain joins TRBV7-9 to TRBJ2-5; 11 nucleotides line up with TRBD1. The CDR3 consists of 16 residues. Germline trimming cut 6 bases from V and 4 bases from J; bases unmatched to any gene: 10. Germline values: CDR1 SEHNR, CDR2 FQNEAQ (reference sequence). CDR3 sequence: CASSQSGTGGIETQYF. In nucleotides, the CDR3 is TGTGCCAGCAGTCAGTCCGGGACAGGGGGTATAGAGACCCAGTACTTC. The entire variable domain, with the rest obtained from reference TRBV7-9 and TRBJ2-5, is as follows: DTGVSQNPRHKITKRGQNVTFRCDPISEHNRLYWYRQTLGQGPEFLTYFQNEAQLEKSRLLSDRFSAERPKGSFSTLEIQRTEQGDSAMYLCASSQSGTGGIETQYFGPGTRLLVL.

V usage is TRBV6-1 and J usage is TRBJ2-7; 9 positions agree with TRBD1. This CDR3 has 17 residues. Germline V lookup: CDR1 MNHNS, CDR2 SASEGT. The trim removed 0 bases at V and 3 bases at J, leaving 9 bases unmatched. The CDR3 bases are TGTGCCAGCAGTGAAGCTCGACAGGGGGACGGGAACTACGAGCAGTACGTC. It encodes CASSEARQGDGNYEQYV.

V is TRBV7-8 and J is TRBJ2-6; D gene unclear. V gave up 5 bases and J gave up 4 bases, with 6 bases separating them. The CDR3 is 13 amino acids. CDR1 SGHVS and CDR2 FQNEAQ come from the germline V gene. CDR3 in DNA: TGTGCCAGCAGCCTGGGGGGGGCCAACGTCCTGACTTTC. Translated, it gives CASSLGGANVLTF.

This clonotype came up a few times. The chain recombines TRBV27 with TRBJ2-5; 8 nucleotides agree with TRBD1. V dropped 5 bases and J dropped 4; count of bases not matched to a gene: 6. CDR3 length: 14 residues. CDR1 and CDR2 (germline): MNHEY, SMNVEV (reference sequence). CDR3 loop: CASSIHRGAETQYF. CDR3 nucleotide sequence: TGTGCCAGCAGTATTCACAGGGGGGCAGAGACCCAGTACTTC.